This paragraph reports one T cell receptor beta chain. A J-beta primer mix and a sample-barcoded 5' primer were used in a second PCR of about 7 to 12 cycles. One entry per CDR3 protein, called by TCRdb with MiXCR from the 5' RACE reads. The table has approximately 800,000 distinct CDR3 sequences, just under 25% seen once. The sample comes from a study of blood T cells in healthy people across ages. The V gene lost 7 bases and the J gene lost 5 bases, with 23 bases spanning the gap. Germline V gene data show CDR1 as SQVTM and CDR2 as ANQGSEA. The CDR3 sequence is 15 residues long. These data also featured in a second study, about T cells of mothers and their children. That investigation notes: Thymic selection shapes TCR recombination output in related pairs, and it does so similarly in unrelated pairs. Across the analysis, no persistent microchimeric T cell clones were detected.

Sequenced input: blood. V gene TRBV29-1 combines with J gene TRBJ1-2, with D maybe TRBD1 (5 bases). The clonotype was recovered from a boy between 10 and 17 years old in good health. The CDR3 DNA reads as TGCAGCGCCCTGTTATCCGGGGCGGGGGGATATGGCTACACCTTC. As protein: CSALLSGAGGYGYTF.